These 28 T cell receptor beta chains were all obtained from the same sample, sequenced in a study of blood T cell repertoires in COVID-19. TCRdb keeps only in-frame clones here, not all; method: immunoSEQ multiplex PCR. Of tens of thousands of clones in the sample, roughly 80% were seen once. The sequencing sample was made of peripheral blood. Source of these receptors: a human donor with acute or convalescent COVID-19. The donor label of this sample is uncertain.

The rearrangement uses TRBV7-2 and TRBJ2-1; D is ambiguous. The germline CDR1 and CDR2 sequences are SGHTA and FQGNSA. CDR3 size: 15 residues. The V and J ends lost 7 bases and 3 bases respectively, with 16 bases between them. CDR3: CASTLSRGYYNEQFF. CDR3 nucleotides: TGTGCCAGCACCCTTTCGCGAGGATACTACAATGAGCAGTTCTTC.

The chain carries TRBV3-1 (or the pseudogene TRBV3-2) and TRBJ2-5, with 9 bases fitting TRBD2. Looked up from germline, CDR1 is LGHDT and CDR2 is YNNKEL (reference sequence). The CDR3 has 15 residues. J was trimmed by 3 bases and V by 4 bases; bases with no gene match: 6. The CDR3 here is CASSLTASGKETQYF. Written as DNA, the CDR3 is TGTGCCAGCAGCCTTACGGCTAGCGGGAAAGAGACCCAGTACTTC.

The rearrangement links TRBV18 to TRBJ2-1, with 7 bases fitting TRBD2. The junction had 9 bases not matched to a gene; V was cut back by 3 bases and J by 7 bases. Germline V gives CDR1 KGHSH, CDR2 LQKENI. The CDR3 contains 15 residues. The CDR3 sequence is CASSPGRVSGNEQFF. DNA of the CDR3: TGTGCCAGCTCACCGGGGAGGGTTAGCGGAAATGAGCAGTTCTTC.

This clone was recorded once. J is TRBJ1-6 and V is TRBV4-3; D is unclear. In germline, CDR1 is LGHNA, CDR2 YSLEER. The CDR3 is made up of 15 amino acids. V was clipped by 0 bases and J by 9 bases, with 12 bases between them. The DNA for the CDR3 is TGCGCCAGCAGCCAAGATGTGGTGGCGGGTTCACCCCTCCACTTT. This translates into CASSQDVVAGSPLHF.

The rearrangement joins TRBV18 to TRBJ1-1, with 7 bases identical to TRBD1. CDR3 size: 15 residues. Trimming took 4 bases from V and 0 from J; bases not matched to a gene: 5. CDR1 and CDR2 (germline): KGHSH, LQKENI. The CDR3 DNA is TGTGCCAGCTCACGTCAAGGGGGCCTGAACACTGAAGCTTTCTTT. Translating it yields CASSRQGGLNTEAFF.

The table lists this clone with a count of one. V is TRBV28 and J is TRBJ2-7, with TRBD1 matching 9 bases. Germline V gene lookup returns CDR1 MDHEN and CDR2 SYDVKM. V gave up 5 bases and J gave up 4 bases; unmatched junction bases: 6. The CDR3 loop spans 14 amino acids. The CDR3 DNA sequence: TGTGCCAGCAGTACAGGGGGCGATGTATACGAGCAGTACTTC. It is translated as CASSTGGDVYEQYF.

The count of this clone is one. The chain is built from TRBV6-5 and TRBJ2-2; TRBD1 matches at 7 bases. The ends lost 0 bases at V and 8 bases at J; junction bases unmatched: 3. The CDR3 length is 14 residues. Germline-derived CDR1 and CDR2 are MNHEY and SVGAGI. This chain's CDR3 is CASSYSTGQGELFF. Here the CDR3 DNA reads TGTGCCAGCAGTTACTCGACGGGACAGGGGGAGCTGTTTTTT.

For this clone: In the same sample, other DNA sequences code for this CDR3. The chain links TRBV2 to TRBJ2-2; D unresolved. Germline CDR1 is SNHLY and CDR2 is FYNNEI. The CDR3 runs to 14 residues. The V and J ends lost 6 bases and 4 bases respectively, with 12 bases between them. CDR3 in amino acids: CASRRYVATGELFF. The CDR3 bases are TGTGCCAGCAGGCGATATGTTGCCACCGGGGAGCTGTTTTTT.

V usage is TRBV2 and J usage is TRBJ2-1, with 10 bases matching TRBD2. The J segment lost 5 bases and the V segment lost 5 bases, leaving 18 bases of the junction unmatched. This CDR3 comprises 19 residues. The germline CDR1 and CDR2 sequences are SNHLY and FYNNEI. CDR3 sequence reads: CASSIQAIVASGSNNEQFF. CDR3 nucleotide sequence: TGTGCCAGCAGTATCCAGGCGATCGTGGCTAGCGGGAGTAACAATGAGCAGTTCTTC.

V usage is TRBV2 and J usage is TRBJ1-2, with 10 bases that match TRBD1. The germline V gene encodes CDR1 SNHLY and CDR2 FYNNEI. The CDR3 length is 14 residues. With V trimmed by 7 bases and J by 5 bases, 7 bases remained unmatched. In DNA form, the CDR3 reads TGTGCCAGCAAAGAGACAGGGGGCGGTTATGGCTACACCTTC. This sequence encodes CASKETGGGYGYTF.

The rearrangement joins TRBV28 to TRBJ2-2; 11 bases match TRBD1. The CDR3 has 17 residues. With 5 bases clipped from V and 7 bases from J, the junction kept 12 bases outside the gene matches. The germline CDR1 and CDR2 sequences are MDHEN and SYDVKM. CDR3 bases: TGTGCCAGCAGTCCTCACGGACAGGGGGCGTCCGGCGGGGAGCTGTTTTTT. Translation: CASSPHGQGASGGELFF.

The CDR3, as DNA: TGTGCCAGCAGCTCCCCGGGACAGGGGGCGCAGGTATGGGGCACAGATACGCAGTATTTT. Translating it yields CASSSPGQGAQVWGTDTQYF. The chain uses TRBV6-2 or TRBV6-3 and TRBJ2-3; 12 nucleotides agree with TRBD1. With 6 bases clipped from V and 1 base from J, the junction kept 17 bases outside the gene matches. Germline CDR1 and CDR2: MNHEY and SVGEGT. CDR3 size: 20 residues.

This chain uses TRBV7-2 with TRBJ2-2; tentative D call: TRBD1 (5 bases). The CDR3 has 14 residues. The V end lost 3 bases, the J end lost 8 bases, and 13 bases lay between the germline ends. Germline V gene lookup returns CDR1 SGHTA and CDR2 FQGNSA. CDR3 DNA: TGTGCCAGCAGCTTTCAGGGTAATCTAGGGGAGCTGTTTTTT. Translating gives CASSFQGNLGELFF.

This chain uses TRBV6-1 with TRBJ1-2; D is ambiguous. Germline V CDR1 and CDR2: MNHNS, SASEGT. This CDR3 has 13 residues. Between the trimmed V and J ends, which lost 0 bases and 9 bases, there was a span of 11 bases. Here the CDR3 reads CASSEALWERYTF. CDR3 DNA sequence: TGTGCCAGCAGTGAAGCGCTTTGGGAGCGCTACACCTTC.

The chain combines TRBV18 with TRBJ1-2; 9 nucleotides line up with TRBD1. After removal of 6 bases from V and 8 bases from J, the junction contained 10 bases not matched to a gene. The length of the CDR3 is 14 residues. Germline-derived CDR1 and CDR2 are KGHSH and LQKENI. For the CDR3, the DNA is TGTGCCAGCTCGCCGGGACAGGGAGGACGCGGCTACACCTTC. Encoded protein: CASSPGQGGRGYTF.

This clone was observed a single time. The V gene is TRBV7-9, the J gene TRBJ1-2, with 8 bases matching TRBD1. V shed 1 base, J shed 4 bases, and the junction held 2 bases outside the gene matches. This CDR3 is 14 amino acids long. Per the germline V gene, CDR1 is SEHNR and CDR2 is FQNEAQ (reference sequence). The CDR3 bases are TGTGCCAGCAGCTTAGGGCAGGGGGCCTATGGCTACACCTTC. Amino acid sequence: CASSLGQGAYGYTF.

Only a few counts were recorded for this clone. The CDR3: CASSSNKHTDTQYF. CDR3 sequence (DNA): TGTGCCAGCAGTTCGAACAAACACACAGATACGCAGTATTTT. The rearrangement links TRBV6-2 or TRBV6-3 to TRBJ2-3; D is ambiguous. V was pared by 4 bases and J by 2 bases, with 10 bases between. In germline, CDR1 is MNHEY, CDR2 SVGEGT. This CDR3 comprises 14 residues.

This clone is a singleton in its sample. The V and J genes are TRBV2 and TRBJ1-1; D ambiguous. Trimming removed 6 bases at V and 0 bases at J, with 8 bases between. The CDR3 is 13 residues long. Germline V gene data show CDR1 as SNHLY and CDR2 as FYNNEI. The CDR3 spells CASSYELNTEAFF. CDR3 in DNA: TGTGCCAGCAGCTATGAGTTGAACACTGAAGCTTTCTTT.

The J gene is TRBJ1-2, the V gene TRBV27; TRBD1 agrees at 9 bases. This CDR3 contains 18 residues. The junction had 16 bases not matched to a gene; V was cut back by 0 bases and J by 8 bases. Germline-derived CDR1 and CDR2 are MNHEY and SMNVEV (reference sequence). The CDR3: CASSLSLNPGQGARGYTF. The CDR3 DNA reads as TGTGCCAGCAGTTTATCTTTAAACCCGGGACAGGGAGCTAGGGGCTACACCTTC.

This clone came up a few times. This chain links TRBV10-2 with TRBJ2-1, with TRBD2 identical over 8 bases. In germline, CDR1 is WSHSY, CDR2 SAAADI. After removal of 6 bases from V and 4 bases from J, the junction contained 5 bases not matched to a gene. The CDR3 has 14 amino acids. Written as DNA, the CDR3 is TGCGCCAGCAGGTCAGCGGGGGTATACAATGAGCAGTTCTTC. Protein: CASRSAGVYNEQFF.

The rearrangement uses TRBV20-1 and TRBJ1-1, with D perhaps matching TRBD1 (5 bases). The CDR3 extends over 13 amino acids. The V gene lost 3 bases and the J gene lost 1 base, with 9 bases spanning the gap. CDR1 is DFQATT and CDR2 is SNEGSKA in the germline V gene (reference sequence). The CDR3 is CSASVGANTEAFF. In nucleotides, the CDR3 is TGCAGTGCTAGTGTAGGGGCGAACACTGAAGCTTTCTTT.

CDR3 amino acids: CASSLAPGTSGGAAGELFF. DNA for the CDR3: TGTGCCAGCAGCTTGGCACCCGGGACTAGCGGGGGGGCAGCCGGGGAGCTGTTTTTT. This chain connects TRBV5-4 to TRBJ2-2; 16 positions agree with TRBD2. The germline V gene has CDR1 SGHNT and CDR2 YYREEE (reference sequence). V lost 0 bases and J lost 6; bases outside the gene matches: 8. This CDR3 comprises 19 residues.

This chain connects TRBV3-1 (or the pseudogene TRBV3-2) to TRBJ2-3; D gene unclear. V dropped 3 bases and J dropped 0 bases, with 4 bases sitting between them. The CDR3 has 13 amino acids. Germline lookup yields CDR1 LGHDT and CDR2 YNNKEL (reference sequence). The CDR3 here is CASSQQSTDTQYF. In nucleotides, the CDR3 is TGTGCCAGCAGCCAGCAGAGCACAGATACGCAGTATTTT.

The rearrangement joins TRBV15 to TRBJ1-5, with D maybe TRBD1 (6 bases). The CDR3 loop spans 17 amino acids. Between the trimmed V and J ends, which lost 5 bases and 0 bases, there was a span of 17 bases. CDR1 is LNHNV, CDR2 YYDKDF, per germline (reference sequence). DNA of the CDR3: TGTGCCACCAGCCGTGGGCAGGGGTATGGTAGCAATCAGCCCCAGCATTTT. This gives the protein CATSRGQGYGSNQPQHF. Drawing the rest from reference TRBV15 and TRBJ1-5, the complete variable domain is DAMVIQNPRYQVTQFGKPVTLSCSQTLNHNVMYWYQQKSSQAPKLLFHYYDKDFNNEADTPDNFQSRRPNTSFCFLDIRSPGLGDTAMYLCATSRGQGYGSNQPQHFGDGTRLSIL.

The CDR3 nucleotides read TGTGCCTGGAGCGCTGGCGGAATAGCGGGGGGGCCAGATACGCAGTATTTT. Translating it yields CAWSAGGIAGGPDTQYF. V and J are TRBV30 and TRBJ2-3, with 11 nucleotides matching TRBD2. V shed 3 bases and J 4 bases; nucleotides not matched to a gene: 12. This CDR3 region has 17 residues. The germline CDR1 and CDR2 sequences are GTSNPN and SVGIG (reference sequence).

The rearrangement uses TRBV28 and TRBJ2-3; perhaps TRBD2 as D (7 bases). The germline V and J ends were trimmed by 4 bases and 3 bases, with 11 bases remaining between them. Germline CDR1 MDHEN, CDR2 SYDVKM. The CDR3 consists of 14 residues. Here the CDR3 DNA reads TGTGCCAGCAGTTGGGGGGGGCGGACAGATACGCAGTATTTT. It is translated as CASSWGGRTDTQYF.

This clone was seen a single time. This chain connects TRBV7-2 to TRBJ1-2; possible D gene TRBD1, 6 bases. The CDR3 spans 14 residues. Germline CDR1 reads SGHTA; CDR2 reads FQGNSA. Trimming shortened V by 5 bases and J by 2 bases, and 12 bases separated the two germline ends. CDR3 residues: CASSPSGTNYGYTF. The CDR3 region has the DNA TGTGCCAGCAGCCCCTCCGGGACAAACTATGGCTACACCTTC. The whole variable domain, filled in from reference TRBV7-2 and TRBJ1-2, reads GAGVSQSPSNKVTEKGKDVELRCDPISGHTALYWYRQSLGQGLEFLIYFQGNSAPDKSGLPSDRFSAERTGGSVSTLTIQRTQQEDSAVYLCASSPSGTNYGYTFGSGTRLTVV.

V usage is TRBV7-2 and J usage is TRBJ2-3; 12 positions match TRBD2. V lost 0 bases to trimming and J lost 4 bases; unmatched junction nucleotides: 11. This CDR3 region has 19 residues. CDR1 is SGHTA, CDR2 FQGNSA, per germline. CDR3 sequence: CASSLARSSGGGTSDTQYF. In DNA, the CDR3 is TGTGCCAGCAGCTTAGCCCGCTCTAGCGGGGGGGGAACCTCAGATACGCAGTATTTT. Looking up the rest from reference TRBV7-2 and TRBJ2-3 gives the full variable domain: GAGVSQSPSNKVTEKGKDVELRCDPISGHTALYWYRQSLGQGLEFLIYFQGNSAPDKSGLPSDRFSAERTGGSVSTLTIQRTQQEDSAVYLCASSLARSSGGGTSDTQYFGPGTRLTVL.